Detailed here is one TCR beta chain. In this sample, this clone turned up many times. The antigen this receptor binds is unknown. Base qualities are not recorded, but no much larger clone differs from it by a single base. Library preparation used PCR. Sequencing instrument: Illumina HiSeq 4000. High-throughput sequencing was used to profile the CDR3 region of the TCR beta-chain in every patient. The paper's data handling went like this. The researchers built a classifier to tell apart papillary thyroid cancer patients with distant metastasis, based on CDR3 differences among clinicopathological groups. The Shannon index was used to measure repertoire diversity, and the Morisita-Horn index was used to measure how similar tumor and blood repertoires were. TCRdb's own reprocessing of the public reads used fastp at Q25 and MiXCR and kept productive beta chains. The authors' filters were not applied to this entry. The sample table holds around 18,000 clones, of which 9.5% to 15% were seen once. The ten largest clonotypes hold less than 35% of the sample.

Cut back by 4 bases and 4 bases, the V and J ends lie 11 bases apart. Taken from cysteine to phenylalanine, the CDR3 has 14 residues. CDR3 DNA only is kept here, 42 bases in frame from base 1. Via the germline V gene, CDR1 is SGHRS and CDR2 YFSETQ. Before undergoing thyroid surgery, none of the patients had been given any kind of treatment. Using T-cell receptor beta sequencing, the study looked back at clinical samples from patients collected from about 2011 to 2019. The sample is drawn from a study of metastatic and nonmetastatic thyroid tumors (dated by TCRdb to 2019 to 2021). Turning to the overall study: For patients with malignant and with benign thyroid disease, the researchers compared repertoires between peripheral blood samples and tumor or nodule tissue samples. The paper's findings and limits, for the study overall: TCR beta diversity was reported as significantly higher in malignant tumors than in benign nodules, in both blood and tumor samples.

The sequence links TRBV5-1 to TRBJ2-2, and possibly TRBD1, on 6 matching bases. The source is a female donor with papillary thyroid cancer or a benign thyroid nodule (not recorded which). Some clones in this sample may be carry-over from other donors' samples. The source material was blood. The CDR3 protein: CASSQQGPTGELFF. The bases are TGCGCCAGCAGCCAACAGGGTCCCACCGGGGAGCTGTTTTTT.